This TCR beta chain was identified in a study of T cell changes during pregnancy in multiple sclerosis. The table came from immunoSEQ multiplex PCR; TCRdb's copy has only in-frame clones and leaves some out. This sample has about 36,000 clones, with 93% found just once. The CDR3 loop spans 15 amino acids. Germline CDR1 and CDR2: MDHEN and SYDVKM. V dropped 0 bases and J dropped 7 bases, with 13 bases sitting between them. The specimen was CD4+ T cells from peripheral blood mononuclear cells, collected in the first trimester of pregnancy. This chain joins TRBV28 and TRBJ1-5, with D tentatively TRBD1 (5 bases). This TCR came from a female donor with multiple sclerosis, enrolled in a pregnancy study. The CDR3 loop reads CASSLWGGDGQPQHF. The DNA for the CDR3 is TGTGCCAGCAGTTTATGGGGGGGGGACGGCCAGCCCCAGCATTTT.